These T cell receptor beta chains were read from a single sample in a study of CD8+ T cells in alopecia areata. The protocol was immunoSEQ multiplex PCR, while the TCRdb copy is restricted to in-frame clones and leaves out a portion. This repertoire shows 110,000 or so clones, around two fifths found once; its top ten account for 3% to 3.5%. The sample comprised CD4+ T cells sorted from blood. These receptor sequences come from a human donor with alopecia areata. Each CDR3 is given with its conserved first and last residue. The D gene is left open where the match is weak. Expanded clones are given a class, and other clones once, few, many or no size at all.

j_call: TRBJ2-5
v_call: TRBV18
d_call: TRBD2
clone_size: few
cdr3_nt: TGTGCCAGCTCACCACCCCCTAGCGGGCCGAAAGAGACCCAGTACTTC
cdr3_aa: CASSPPPSGPKETQYF

j_call: TRBJ2-6
v_call: TRBV5-1
d_call: TRBD1
clone_size: once
cdr3_nt: TGCGCCAGCAGCCCCCCGGGACAGTCTAACTCTGGGGCCAACGTCCTGACTTTC
cdr3_aa: CASSPPGQSNSGANVLTF

j_call: TRBJ1-2
v_call: TRBV20-1
d_call: -
clone_size: -
cdr3_nt: TGCAGTGCTAGAGGCGCCTATGGCTACACCTTC
cdr3_aa: CSARGAYGYTF

j_call: TRBJ2-1
v_call: TRBV29-1
d_call: TRBD2
clone_size: few
cdr3_nt: TGCAGCGTTGAAGGACTAGCGGGGGGCGATGAGCAGTTCTTC
cdr3_aa: CSVEGLAGGDEQFF

j_call: TRBJ2-7
v_call: TRBV29-1
d_call: -
clone_size: -
cdr3_nt: TGCAGCGTTGAGGATTACGAGCAGTACTTC
cdr3_aa: CSVEDYEQYF

j_call: TRBJ2-5
v_call: TRBV29-1
d_call: -
clone_size: few
cdr3_nt: TGCAGCGTTGAATCCTCTCAAGAGACCCAGTACTTC
cdr3_aa: CSVESSQETQYF

j_call: TRBJ2-7
v_call: TRBV7-9
d_call: TRBD1
clone_size: medium-sized
cdr3_nt: TGTGCCAGCAGCTTGACAGGGGGGCTCGACGAGCAGTACTTC
cdr3_aa: CASSLTGGLDEQYF

j_call: TRBJ1-1
v_call: TRBV5-4
d_call: -
clone_size: -
cdr3_nt: TGTGCCAGCAGCCCTGCTTCGCGGAGCACTGAAGCTTTCTTT
cdr3_aa: CASSPASRSTEAFF

j_call: TRBJ2-5
v_call: TRBV7-2
d_call: -
clone_size: -
cdr3_nt: TGTGCCAGCAGCTCCGACTATGTAGAGACCCAGTACTTC
cdr3_aa: CASSSDYVETQYF

j_call: TRBJ1-2
v_call: TRBV6-1
d_call: -
clone_size: once
cdr3_nt: TGTGCCAGCAGTGGGTTGCTCAACTATGGCTACACCTTC
cdr3_aa: CASSGLLNYGYTF

j_call: TRBJ1-2
v_call: TRBV7-2
d_call: -
clone_size: -
cdr3_nt: TGTGCCAGCAGCTTAGCCGGGGTAGGCTACACCTTC
cdr3_aa: CASSLAGVGYTF

j_call: TRBJ2-3
v_call: TRBV28
d_call: -
clone_size: -
cdr3_nt: TGTGCCTCACATTCACGGGCTACGCAGTATTTT
cdr3_aa: CASHSRATQYF

j_call: TRBJ2-7
v_call: TRBV13
d_call: -
clone_size: few
cdr3_nt: TGTGCCAGCGGAACCCAGGGGTCACGCCACGAGCAGTACTTC
cdr3_aa: CASGTQGSRHEQYF

j_call: TRBJ2-5
v_call: TRBV5-1
d_call: TRBD2
clone_size: -
cdr3_nt: TGCGCCAGCAGCTTCCTAGCGGGGCAAGAGACCCAGTACTTC
cdr3_aa: CASSFLAGQETQYF

j_call: TRBJ2-7
v_call: TRBV7-3
d_call: TRBD2
clone_size: few
cdr3_nt: TGTGCCAGCAGCCCGGGACTAGCTTCCTACGAGCAGTACTTC
cdr3_aa: CASSPGLASYEQYF

j_call: TRBJ2-7
v_call: TRBV5-6
d_call: -
clone_size: -
cdr3_nt: TGTGCCAGCAGACTCCGGGACGGGACCTACGAGCAGTACTTC
cdr3_aa: CASRLRDGTYEQYF

j_call: TRBJ2-2
v_call: TRBV29-1
d_call: -
clone_size: -
cdr3_nt: TGCAGCGCTAACGGGAGAACGAACACCGGGGAGCTGTTTTTT
cdr3_aa: CSANGRTNTGELFF

j_call: TRBJ2-1
v_call: TRBV6-5
d_call: -
clone_size: -
cdr3_nt: TGTGCCAGCAGTCCCTCCCGGTATGAGCAGTTCTTC
cdr3_aa: CASSPSRYEQFF

j_call: TRBJ2-2
v_call: TRBV29-1
d_call: TRBD1
clone_size: -
cdr3_nt: TGCAGCGTTGAGGACAGGGGAGGAAGGGAGCTGTTTTTT
cdr3_aa: CSVEDRGGRELFF

j_call: TRBJ2-1
v_call: TRBV30
d_call: -
clone_size: once
cdr3_nt: TGTGCCTGGAGTTCGCCACGGACCCACTACCGGAGCTCCTACAATGAGCAGTTCTTC
cdr3_aa: CAWSSPRTHYRSSYNEQFF

j_call: TRBJ2-1
v_call: TRBV2
d_call: TRBD1
clone_size: -
cdr3_nt: TGTGCCAGCTCGAGACAGGGGGGCTCCTACAATGAGCAGTTCTTC
cdr3_aa: CASSRQGGSYNEQFF

j_call: TRBJ1-6
v_call: TRBV27
d_call: TRBD1
clone_size: -
cdr3_nt: TGTGGGACAGGGTACAATTCACCCCTCCACTTT
cdr3_aa: CGTGYNSPLHF

j_call: TRBJ2-1
v_call: TRBV19
d_call: -
clone_size: few
cdr3_nt: TGTGCCAGTAGTGGCAGGTCATACGATGAGCAGTTCTTC
cdr3_aa: CASSGRSYDEQFF

j_call: TRBJ1-5
v_call: TRBV30
d_call: -
clone_size: -
cdr3_nt: TGTGCCTGGGGACTGGGCCAGCCCCAGCATTTT
cdr3_aa: CAWGLGQPQHF

j_call: TRBJ1-3
v_call: TRBV15
d_call: -
clone_size: -
cdr3_nt: TGTGCCACCAGCAGAGTAGGACAGCGAAACACCATATATTTT
cdr3_aa: CATSRVGQRNTIYF

j_call: TRBJ1-5
v_call: TRBV29-1
d_call: TRBD1
clone_size: -
cdr3_nt: TGCAGCGTTACCGAGGGACAGGGGAATCAGCCCCAGCATTTT
cdr3_aa: CSVTEGQGNQPQHF

j_call: TRBJ2-7
v_call: TRBV2
d_call: -
clone_size: -
cdr3_nt: TGTGCCAGCAGGCGGGACTCGCCCTACGAGCAGTACTTC
cdr3_aa: CASRRDSPYEQYF

j_call: TRBJ2-1
v_call: TRBV4-2
d_call: -
clone_size: few
cdr3_nt: TGTGCCAGCAGCCGAACACGCGATACTGGCGATGAGCAGTTCTTC
cdr3_aa: CASSRTRDTGDEQFF

j_call: TRBJ1-1
v_call: TRBV18
d_call: TRBD1
clone_size: few
cdr3_nt: TGTGCCAGCTCAAGGGCGGACAGGGAAGCTTTCTTT
cdr3_aa: CASSRADREAFF

j_call: TRBJ2-3
v_call: TRBV5-4
d_call: -
clone_size: few
cdr3_nt: TGTGCCAGCAGCTTGGGTGGACAGACCACAGATACGCAGTATTTT
cdr3_aa: CASSLGGQTTDTQYF

j_call: TRBJ2-3
v_call: TRBV7-9
d_call: -
clone_size: few
cdr3_nt: TGTGCCAGCAGCTTGGACAGTAGCACAGATACGCAGTATTTT
cdr3_aa: CASSLDSSTDTQYF

j_call: TRBJ1-4
v_call: TRBV4-1
d_call: -
clone_size: -
cdr3_nt: TGCGCCAGCAGCCAAGATCTAAGGGTTGCGGGAAAACTGTTTTTT
cdr3_aa: CASSQDLRVAGKLFF

j_call: TRBJ2-1
v_call: TRBV30
d_call: TRBD2
clone_size: few
cdr3_nt: TGTGCCTGGAGTGTACTAGCGGGAGCTGTCGCGCAGTTCTTC
cdr3_aa: CAWSVLAGAVAQFF

j_call: TRBJ2-4
v_call: TRBV15
d_call: TRBD2
clone_size: few
cdr3_nt: TGTGCCACCAGCACCCGGGAGGGCATTCAGTACTTC
cdr3_aa: CATSTREGIQYF

j_call: TRBJ1-1
v_call: TRBV28
d_call: TRBD1
clone_size: -
cdr3_nt: TGTGCCAGCAGCCCCCGGGGAGGGGGCTTTACTTTCTTT
cdr3_aa: CASSPRGGGFTFF

j_call: TRBJ2-5
v_call: TRBV7-2
d_call: -
clone_size: -
cdr3_nt: TGTGCCAGCAGCGAGATGCCCGGACAGCAAGAGACCCAGTACTTC
cdr3_aa: CASSEMPGQQETQYF

j_call: TRBJ1-2
v_call: TRBV20-1
d_call: TRBD1
clone_size: few
cdr3_nt: TGCAGTGCAGGGACAGGAGGCGTCTACACCTTC
cdr3_aa: CSAGTGGVYTF

j_call: TRBJ2-2
v_call: TRBV2
d_call: -
clone_size: few
cdr3_nt: TGTGCCAGCAGAAGGGGCGGGACCGGGGAGCTGTTTTTT
cdr3_aa: CASRRGGTGELFF

j_call: TRBJ2-7
v_call: TRBV29-1
d_call: TRBD1
clone_size: -
cdr3_nt: TGCAGCGGGAGGTCCTGGTCCGGACAGGGGGCCTACGAGCAGTACTTC
cdr3_aa: CSGRSWSGQGAYEQYF

j_call: TRBJ2-1
v_call: TRBV30
d_call: TRBD2
clone_size: few
cdr3_nt: TGTGCCTGGAGTACCCGTACGGCTAGCGGGACGTACAATGAGCAGTTCTTC
cdr3_aa: CAWSTRTASGTYNEQFF

j_call: TRBJ2-2
v_call: TRBV30
d_call: -
clone_size: -
cdr3_nt: TGTGCCTGGAACAGTAACATCGGGGAGCTGTTTTTT
cdr3_aa: CAWNSNIGELFF

j_call: TRBJ1-2
v_call: TRBV5-1
d_call: -
clone_size: -
cdr3_nt: TGCGCCAGCAGCCAAGGCGTCGGACAAGGCAATGGCTACACCTTC
cdr3_aa: CASSQGVGQGNGYTF

j_call: TRBJ2-1
v_call: TRBV29-1
d_call: TRBD2
clone_size: few
cdr3_nt: TGCAGCGCCCGGGGGGGACTAGCTAAACCTACCTACAATGAGCAGTTCTTC
cdr3_aa: CSARGGLAKPTYNEQFF

j_call: TRBJ2-3
v_call: TRBV4-1
d_call: -
clone_size: -
cdr3_nt: TGCGCCAGCAGCCCTCGCTTAGCCCGAGGAGGCACAGATACGCAGTATTTT
cdr3_aa: CASSPRLARGGTDTQYF

j_call: TRBJ2-7
v_call: TRBV25-1
d_call: -
clone_size: -
cdr3_nt: TGTGCCAGCAGTGAACCGTCAGGGACCTGTTGGTACGAGCAGTACTTC
cdr3_aa: CASSEPSGTCWYEQYF

j_call: TRBJ2-5
v_call: TRBV5-6
d_call: -
clone_size: -
cdr3_nt: TGTGCCAGCAGCCAGCCACAGCTACATACAGAGACCCAGTACTTC
cdr3_aa: CASSQPQLHTETQYF

j_call: TRBJ2-5
v_call: TRBV7-3
d_call: TRBD1
clone_size: few
cdr3_nt: TGTGCCAGCAGCCACCAGACAGGGGTCCGTCCGACCCAGTACTTC
cdr3_aa: CASSHQTGVRPTQYF

j_call: TRBJ1-1
v_call: TRBV18
d_call: -
clone_size: few
cdr3_nt: TGTGCCAGCTCACCTTCCCTCTTGAACACTGAAGCTTTCTTT
cdr3_aa: CASSPSLLNTEAFF

j_call: TRBJ1-5
v_call: TRBV28
d_call: -
clone_size: few
cdr3_nt: TGTGCCAGCAGTTTAGGGCAGGTAGGAAATCAGCCCCAGCATTTT
cdr3_aa: CASSLGQVGNQPQHF

j_call: TRBJ2-5
v_call: TRBV18
d_call: -
clone_size: few
cdr3_nt: TGTGCCAGCTCACCACGTGCCAGGGTGGAAGAGACCCAGTACTTC
cdr3_aa: CASSPRARVEETQYF

j_call: TRBJ2-2
v_call: TRBV7-2
d_call: -
clone_size: -
cdr3_nt: TGTGCCAGCAGGAAGGAGGGGCCCACCGGGGAGCTGTTTTTT
cdr3_aa: CASRKEGPTGELFF

j_call: TRBJ1-2
v_call: TRBV28
d_call: -
clone_size: few
cdr3_nt: TGTGCCAGCGGCCAGGCGCTCAACTATGGCTACACCTTC
cdr3_aa: CASGQALNYGYTF

j_call: TRBJ2-7
v_call: TRBV6-6
d_call: TRBD1
clone_size: once
cdr3_nt: TGTGCCAGCAGGGACAGGGTGATCTCAGAGTACTTC
cdr3_aa: CASRDRVISEYF

j_call: TRBJ1-5
v_call: TRBV28
d_call: -
clone_size: -
cdr3_nt: TGTGCCAGCAGCCTACCCGACAGTTCCAATCAGCCCCAGCATTTT
cdr3_aa: CASSLPDSSNQPQHF